These 25 T cell receptor beta chains were all obtained from the same sample, sequenced in a study of T-cell reconstitution after alpha-beta-depleted transplantation in children. Preparation of the TCRbeta library involved a method that used unique molecular identifiers. TCRdb called the PCR reads again in MiXCR, with one record for every CDR3 protein. The sample lists around 300,000 distinct CDR3 sequences, around 9.1% occurring once. Here the sequenced sample was PBMCs, taken before TCRalphabeta/CD19-depleted stem cell transplant. These receptors came from a boy in the first two years of life with acute myeloid leukemia, due to receive a stem cell transplant.

Details on this clonotype: This clone may be a read error of a much larger clone one base away. This rearrangement joins TRBV2 to TRBJ1-1, with unresolved D. Trimming stripped 6 bases from V and 7 bases from J, with 9 bases between. The CDR3 contains 11 residues. Germline CDR1 SNHLY, CDR2 FYNNEI. CDR3 residues: CASRPAVEAFF. In nucleotides, the CDR3 is TGTGCCAGCAGACCAGCGGTTGAAGCTTTCTTT.

Ten or more counts support this clonotype. The gene calls are TRBV25-1 and TRBJ2-5; 7 bases fit TRBD1. In germline, CDR1 is MGHDK, CDR2 SYGVNS. The CDR3 is made up of 15 amino acids. V dropped 1 base and J dropped 5; count of bases not matched to a gene: 7. The CDR3 DNA sequence: TGTGCCAGCAGTGAATGGACAGGCCCCCGGGAGACCCAGTACTTC. This gives the protein CASSEWTGPRETQYF. The entire variable domain, with the rest obtained from reference TRBV25-1 and TRBJ2-5, is as follows: EADIYQTPRYLVIGTGKKITLECSQTMGHDKMYWYQQDPGMELHLIHYSYGVNSTEKGDLSSESTVSRIRTEHFPLTLESARPSHTSQYLCASSEWTGPRETQYFGPGTRLLVL.

This clonotype was recorded many times. The chain carries TRBV29-1 and TRBJ2-7, with D possibly TRBD2 on 5 matching bases. V shed 6 bases and J shed 0 bases, with 9 bases lying between them. This CDR3 contains 12 residues. CDR1 is SQVTM, CDR2 ANQGSEA, per germline. CDR3 sequence (DNA): TGCAGCGTAGCCGGGAACTCCTACGAGCAGTACTTC. Its translation is CSVAGNSYEQYF.

In this sample, this clonotype turned up many times. The chain recombines TRBV12-3 or TRBV12-4 with TRBJ2-7, with TRBD2 identical over 9 bases. The CDR3 spans 16 residues. V lost 3 bases to trimming and J lost 1 base; unmatched junction nucleotides: 7. The DNA for the CDR3 is TGTGCCAGCAGTTTCCTCTTAGCGGGAGCTTCCTACGAGCAGTACTTC. Encoded protein: CASSFLLAGASYEQYF.

This clonotype was found a few times. This chain uses TRBV6-1 with TRBJ2-1, with 9 bases identical to TRBD2. Germline assignment: CDR1 MNHNS and CDR2 SASEGT. V dropped 5 bases and J dropped 5; count of bases not matched to a gene: 7. The CDR3 has 15 residues. The CDR3 reads CASSPLRGGNNEQFF. The CDR3 region has the DNA TGTGCCAGCAGTCCCCTGCGGGGGGGCAACAATGAGCAGTTCTTC.

This clonotype showed up just a few times. The J gene is TRBJ2-5, the V gene TRBV5-8, with 8 nucleotides matching TRBD1. The trim removed 2 bases at V and 1 base at J, leaving 10 bases unmatched. CDR1 is SGHTS, CDR2 YDEGEE, per germline. The CDR3 spans 17 residues. The CDR3 sequence: CASSFRPRDRTQETQYF. DNA of the CDR3: TGTGCCAGCAGCTTTCGCCCCCGGGACAGGACCCAAGAGACCCAGTACTTC.

V gene TRBV18 combines with J gene TRBJ2-7; 9 bases align to TRBD1. After removal of 6 bases from V and 1 base from J, the junction contained 7 bases not matched to a gene. CDR3 length: 15 amino acids. CDR1 and CDR2 (germline): KGHSH, LQKENI. DNA for the CDR3: TGTGCCAGCTCGTATTCGGGACAGGGTTCCTACGAGCAGTACTTC. Translated: CASSYSGQGSYEQYF.

About this clonotype itself: A much larger clone is a single base away; this may be a read error. The rearrangement joins TRBV20-1 to TRBJ2-5, with TRBD2 matching over 10 bases. Germline CDR1 DFQATT, CDR2 SNEGSKA (reference sequence). The CDR3 is 15 residues long. Here the CDR3 reads CSARDLSGREETQHF. As DNA, the CDR3 is TGCAGTGCTAGAGATCTCAGCGGGAGGGAGGAGACCCAGCACTTC.

The sample holds many counts of this clonotype. V gene TRBV10-3 combines with J gene TRBJ2-6; 10 nucleotides agree with TRBD1. Germline CDR1 reads ENHRY; CDR2 reads SYGVKD. J was trimmed by 1 base and V by 7 bases; bases with no gene match: 10. This CDR3 is 18 amino acids long. CDR3 in amino acids: CAIMGVGTGVSGANVLTF. In nucleotides, the CDR3 is TGTGCCATCATGGGAGTGGGGACAGGGGTATCTGGGGCCAACGTCCTGACTTTC.

This clonotype was seen many times. The genes are TRBV20-1 and TRBJ1-6; D unresolved. V lost 0 bases, J lost 6 bases, and 3 bases lay in between. The CDR3 runs 12 residues. Germline V gene data show CDR1 as DFQATT and CDR2 as SNEGSKA (reference sequence). This chain's CDR3 is CSAREPNSPLHF. The CDR3 DNA reads TGCAGTGCTAGAGAGCCTAATTCACCCCTCCACTTT.

CDR3 sequence: CASSYWPNQETQYF. The CDR3 DNA is TGTGCCAGCAGTTACTGGCCGAACCAAGAGACCCAGTACTTC. The V call is TRBV6-5, the J call TRBJ2-5, with no clear D. Deletions cut 1 base from V and 0 bases from J, with 6 bases between. Germline V gene lookup returns CDR1 MNHEY and CDR2 SVGAGI. The CDR3 sequence is 14 residues long.

This clonotype was seen many times. The chain is built from TRBV5-1 and TRBJ2-3; TRBD1 is a possible D gene (6 bases). CDR1 is SGHRS and CDR2 is YFSETQ in the germline V gene. V was pared by 2 bases and J by 1 base, with 11 bases between. The CDR3 is made up of 15 amino acids. CDR3 sequence (DNA): TGCGCCAGCAGCTTTAGGGACATACGCACAGATACGCAGTATTTT. Its protein is CASSFRDIRTDTQYF.

A few counts support this clonotype. The CDR3 DNA sequence: TGTGCCAGCAGCTTGCGACTAGCGGGAGGTTCCCTTTCTTACAATGAGCAGTTCTTC. It encodes CASSLRLAGGSLSYNEQFF. This chain joins TRBV5-4 and TRBJ2-1; 13 bases map to TRBD2. The CDR3 spans 19 residues. In germline, CDR1 is SGHNT, CDR2 YYREEE (reference sequence). Unmatched junction bases numbered 11, after V lost 1 base and J lost 4 bases.

The chain carries TRBV20-1 and TRBJ1-1; D remains unclear. Per the germline V gene, CDR1 is DFQATT and CDR2 is SNEGSKA (reference sequence). The CDR3 is 14 residues long. V lost 0 bases and J lost 1, with 9 bases in between. CDR3 sequence reads: CSARDGRGNTEAFF. The CDR3 DNA is TGCAGTGCTAGAGACGGGAGAGGGAACACTGAAGCTTTCTTT.

This clonotype has ten or more counts. J is TRBJ2-5 and V is TRBV7-9; 9 bases agree with TRBD2. V lost 8 bases to trimming and J lost 7 bases; unmatched junction nucleotides: 17. The CDR3 extends over 16 amino acids. The germline V gene encodes CDR1 SEHNR and CDR2 FQNEAQ (reference sequence). The CDR3 region has the DNA TGTGCCAGCGAAGGTAGCGGGAGTTTGGCAACTGGGACCCAGTACTTC. This translates into CASEGSGSLATGTQYF.

This clonotype was recorded at least ten times. This rearrangement joins TRBV12-3 or TRBV12-4 to TRBJ2-6, with D hard to call. CDR3 length: 15 amino acids. Trimming took off 6 bases at V and 2 bases at J, with 11 bases between the two ends. The DNA of the CDR3 is TGTGCCAGCAGGACGCGACGTGCTGGGGCCAACGTCCTGACTTTC. As protein: CASRTRRAGANVLTF.

Many counts were recorded for this clonotype. V gene TRBV29-1 combines with J gene TRBJ2-7; TRBD1 might be the D (6 bases). Trimming cost V 5 bases and J 4 bases, with 12 bases left between them. CDR3 length: 12 amino acids. Germline V lookup: CDR1 SQVTM, CDR2 ANQGSEA. CDR3 coding DNA: TGCAGCGTTCAGGGGTCCTCGTACGAGCAGTACTTC. The encoded protein is CSVQGSSYEQYF.

The J gene is TRBJ1-1, the V gene TRBV19; unclear D gene. CDR1 and CDR2 (germline): LNHDA, SQIVND (reference sequence). The CDR3 consists of 14 residues. Trimming shortened V by 7 bases and J by 1 base, and 13 bases separated the two germline ends. The CDR3 is CASTTEGGNTEAFF. For the CDR3, the DNA is TGTGCCAGTACCACCGAGGGTGGGAACACTGAAGCTTTCTTT.

This clonotype was seen at least ten times. V usage is TRBV5-1 and J usage is TRBJ2-3; possibly TRBD2 for D (6 bases). Looked up from germline, CDR1 is SGHRS and CDR2 is YFSETQ. Deletions cut 4 bases from V and 6 bases from J, with 24 bases between. There are 17 residues in the CDR3. DNA of the CDR3: TGCGCCAGCAGCCTGGGACTGTCCAAGGGAGCGAGGGATACGCAGTATTTT. Translating it yields CASSLGLSKGARDTQYF. Supplemented by reference TRBV5-1 and TRBJ2-3, the full variable domain reads KAGVTQTPRYLIKTRGQQVTLSCSPISGHRSVSWYQQTPGQGLQFLFEYFSETQRNKGNFPGRFSGRQFSNSRSEMNVSTLELGDSALYLCASSLGLSKGARDTQYFGPGTRLTVL.

This clonotype was seen repeatedly, ten times or more. The chain links TRBV10-3 to TRBJ2-5; D may be TRBD1 (5 bases). V dropped 4 bases and J dropped 4 bases, with 10 bases sitting between them. Germline V gene lookup returns CDR1 ENHRY and CDR2 SYGVKD. The CDR3 is 13 residues long. The DNA of the CDR3 is TGTGCCATCAGTGGAGTTGGGGCAGAGACCCAGTACTTC. Its translation is CAISGVGAETQYF.

The rearrangement joins TRBV6-2 or TRBV6-3 to TRBJ1-5, with unresolved D. The germline V gene encodes CDR1 MNHEY and CDR2 SVGEGT. V was shortened by 2 bases and J by 7 bases, with 27 bases between the two germline ends. The CDR3 loop spans 19 amino acids. As DNA, the CDR3 is TGTGCCAGCAGTTACCCCCTGTCAACCCCCGGGCTGAGACGGCAGCCCCAGCATTTT. As protein: CASSYPLSTPGLRRQPQHF.

This clonotype was detected many times. The chain couples TRBV9 to TRBJ2-5; TRBD1 agrees at 8 bases. Germline V CDR1 and CDR2: SGDLS, YYNGEE. This CDR3 region has 13 residues. V gave up 0 bases and J gave up 8 bases; unmatched junction bases: 3. CDR3 sequence: CASSVGDRGTQYF. The CDR3 region has the DNA TGTGCCAGCAGCGTAGGTGACAGGGGAACCCAGTACTTC.

This clonotype has at least ten counts. The chain recombines TRBV7-3 with TRBJ2-5; D is uncertain. CDR1 and CDR2 from the germline V gene are SGHTA and FQGTGA. V dropped 5 bases and J dropped 2 bases, with 9 bases sitting between them. The CDR3 runs to 13 residues. The CDR3 spells CASSPSPQETQYF. The CDR3 coding sequence is TGTGCCAGCAGCCCCTCTCCACAAGAGACCCAGTACTTC.

This clonotype was counted many times. This chain joins TRBV5-6 and TRBJ1-3; D ambiguous. V was trimmed by 3 bases and J by 4 bases, leaving 8 bases between them. Germline-derived CDR1 and CDR2 are SGHDT and YYEEEE. The CDR3 totals 13 residues. CDR3 in amino acids: CASSSGPGNTIYF. CDR3 sequence (DNA): TGTGCCAGCAGCTCTGGGCCCGGAAACACCATATATTTT. The full variable domain, in which reference TRBV5-6 and TRBJ1-3 provide the parts outside the CDR3, is DAGVTQSPTHLIKTRGQQVTLRCSPKSGHDTVSWYQQALGQGPQFIFQYYEEEERQRGNFPDRFSGHQFPNYSSELNVNALLLGDSALYLCASSSGPGNTIYFGEGSWLTVV.

This clonotype was counted many times. The rearrangement uses TRBV18 and TRBJ1-2; 8 bases map to TRBD1. The ends lost 3 bases at V and 4 bases at J; junction bases unmatched: 7. The CDR3 runs 15 residues. Germline V lookup: CDR1 KGHSH, CDR2 LQKENI. The CDR3 sequence: CASSPRDRLPYGYTF. In DNA, the CDR3 is TGTGCCAGCTCACCCCGGGACAGGCTCCCCTATGGCTACACCTTC.